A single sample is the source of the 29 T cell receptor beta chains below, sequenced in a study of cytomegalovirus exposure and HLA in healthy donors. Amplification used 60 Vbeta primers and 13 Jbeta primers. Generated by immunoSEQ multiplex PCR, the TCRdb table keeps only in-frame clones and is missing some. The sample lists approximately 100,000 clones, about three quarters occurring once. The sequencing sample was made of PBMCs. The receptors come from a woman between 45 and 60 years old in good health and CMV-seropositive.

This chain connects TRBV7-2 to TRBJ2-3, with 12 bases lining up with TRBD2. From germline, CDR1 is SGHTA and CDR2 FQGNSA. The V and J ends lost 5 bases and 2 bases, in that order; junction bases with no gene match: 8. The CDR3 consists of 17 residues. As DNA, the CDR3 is TGTGCCAGCAGCCCCAGACTAGCGGGGGCGCACACAGATACGCAGTATTTT. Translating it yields CASSPRLAGAHTDTQYF. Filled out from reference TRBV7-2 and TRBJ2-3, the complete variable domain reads GAGVSQSPSNKVTEKGKDVELRCDPISGHTALYWYRQSLGQGLEFLIYFQGNSAPDKSGLPSDRFSAERTGGSVSTLTIQRTQQEDSAVYLCASSPRLAGAHTDTQYFGPGTRLTVL.

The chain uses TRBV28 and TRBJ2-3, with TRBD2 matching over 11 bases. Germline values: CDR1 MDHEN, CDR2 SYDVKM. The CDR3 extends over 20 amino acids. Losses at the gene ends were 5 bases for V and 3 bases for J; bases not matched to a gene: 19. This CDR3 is CASSPTTLDETSGETDTQYF. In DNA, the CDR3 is TGTGCCAGCAGTCCGACAACTCTAGACGAGACTAGCGGGGAAACAGATACGCAGTATTTT.

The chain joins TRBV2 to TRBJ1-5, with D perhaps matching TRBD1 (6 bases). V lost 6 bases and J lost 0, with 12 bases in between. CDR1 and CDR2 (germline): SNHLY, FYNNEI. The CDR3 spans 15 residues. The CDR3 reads CASRAGEYSNQPQHF. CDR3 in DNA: TGTGCCAGCAGGGCAGGGGAATATAGCAATCAGCCCCAGCATTTT. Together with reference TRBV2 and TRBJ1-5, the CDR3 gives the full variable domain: EPEVTQTPSHQVTQMGQEVILRCVPISNHLYFYWYRQILGQKVEFLVSFYNNEISEKSEIFDDQFSVERPDGSNFTLKIRSTKLEDSAMYFCASRAGEYSNQPQHFGDGTRLSIL.

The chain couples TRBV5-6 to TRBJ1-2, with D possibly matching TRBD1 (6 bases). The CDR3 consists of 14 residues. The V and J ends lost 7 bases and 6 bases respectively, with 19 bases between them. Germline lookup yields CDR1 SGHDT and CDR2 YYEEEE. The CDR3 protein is CASYWRIQGDGYTF. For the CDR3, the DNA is TGTGCCAGCTACTGGAGAATACAGGGAGATGGCTACACCTTC.

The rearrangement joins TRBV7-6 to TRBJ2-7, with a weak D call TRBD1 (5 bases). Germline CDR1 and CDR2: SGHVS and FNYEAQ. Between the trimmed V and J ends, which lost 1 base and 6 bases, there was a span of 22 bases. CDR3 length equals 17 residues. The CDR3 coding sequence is TGTGCCAGCAGCTTAGTTTCGACAGCCCTTCAGAGCTCCGAGCAGTACTTC. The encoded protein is CASSLVSTALQSSEQYF. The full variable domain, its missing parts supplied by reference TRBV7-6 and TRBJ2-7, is GAGVSQSPRYKVTKRGQDVALRCDPISGHVSLYWYRQALGQGPEFLTYFNYEAQQDKSGLPNDRFSAERPEGSISTLTIQRTEQRDSAMYRCASSLVSTALQSSEQYFGPGTRLTVT.

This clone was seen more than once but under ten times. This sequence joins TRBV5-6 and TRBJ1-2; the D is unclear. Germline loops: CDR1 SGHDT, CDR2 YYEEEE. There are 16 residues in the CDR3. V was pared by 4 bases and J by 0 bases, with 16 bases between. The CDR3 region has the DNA TGTGCCAGCAGCCCCCCGGGGTGGAGAGCTAACTATGGCTACACCTTC. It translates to CASSPPGWRANYGYTF. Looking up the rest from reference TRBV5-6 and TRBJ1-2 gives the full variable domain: DAGVTQSPTHLIKTRGQQVTLRCSPKSGHDTVSWYQQALGQGPQFIFQYYEEEERQRGNFPDRFSGHQFPNYSSELNVNALLLGDSALYLCASSPPGWRANYGYTFGSGTRLTVV.

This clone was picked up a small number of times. The CDR3 protein is CASSPQAMNTEAFF. The CDR3 nucleotides are TGTGCCAGCAGCCCCCAGGCGATGAACACTGAAGCTTTCTTT. This chain joins TRBV6-1 and TRBJ1-1; D gene unclear. Trimming took 6 bases from V and 0 from J, leaving 11 bases between them. The germline gives CDR1 MNHNS, CDR2 SASEGT. The CDR3 totals 14 residues.

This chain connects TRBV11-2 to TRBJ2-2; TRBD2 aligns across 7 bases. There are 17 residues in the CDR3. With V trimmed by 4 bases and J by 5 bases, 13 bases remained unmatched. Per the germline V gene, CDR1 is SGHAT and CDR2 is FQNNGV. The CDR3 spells CASSSLDGGILTGELFF. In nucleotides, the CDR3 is TGTGCCAGCAGCTCTCTGGACGGGGGGATACTAACCGGGGAGCTGTTTTTT.

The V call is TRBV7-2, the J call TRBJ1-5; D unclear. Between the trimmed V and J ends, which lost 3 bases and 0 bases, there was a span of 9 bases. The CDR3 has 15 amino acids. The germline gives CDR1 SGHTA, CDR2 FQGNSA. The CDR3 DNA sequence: TGTGCCAGCAGCTTGTCTCCCTATAGCAATCAGCCCCAGCATTTT. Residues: CASSLSPYSNQPQHF.

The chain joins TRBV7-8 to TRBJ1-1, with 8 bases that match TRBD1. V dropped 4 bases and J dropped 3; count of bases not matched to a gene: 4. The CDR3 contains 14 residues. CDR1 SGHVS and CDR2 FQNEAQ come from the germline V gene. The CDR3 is CASSSPDRDTEAFF. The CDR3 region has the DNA TGTGCCAGCAGCTCACCGGACAGGGACACTGAAGCTTTCTTT.

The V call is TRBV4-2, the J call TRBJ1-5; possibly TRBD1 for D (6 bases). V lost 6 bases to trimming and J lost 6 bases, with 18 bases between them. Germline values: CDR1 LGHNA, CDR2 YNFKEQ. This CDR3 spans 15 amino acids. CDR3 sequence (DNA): TGTGCCAGCAGAAAAGGCCAGGGGAGTCTTCAGCCCCAGCATTTT. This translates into CASRKGQGSLQPQHF.

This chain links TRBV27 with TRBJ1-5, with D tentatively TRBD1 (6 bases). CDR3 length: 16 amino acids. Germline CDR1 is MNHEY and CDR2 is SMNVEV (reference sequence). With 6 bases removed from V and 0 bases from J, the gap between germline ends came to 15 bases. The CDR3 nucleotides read TGTGCCAGCAGACAGTTCGGACAGTATAGCAATCAGCCCCAGCATTTT. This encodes CASRQFGQYSNQPQHF.

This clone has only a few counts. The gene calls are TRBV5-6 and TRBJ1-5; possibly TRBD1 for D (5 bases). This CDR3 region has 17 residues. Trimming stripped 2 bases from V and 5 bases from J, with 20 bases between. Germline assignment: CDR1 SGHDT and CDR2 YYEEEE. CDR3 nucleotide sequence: TGTGCCAGCAGCTTTGGGATCTTCGTGGGGCCTGATCAGCCCCAGCATTTT. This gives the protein CASSFGIFVGPDQPQHF.

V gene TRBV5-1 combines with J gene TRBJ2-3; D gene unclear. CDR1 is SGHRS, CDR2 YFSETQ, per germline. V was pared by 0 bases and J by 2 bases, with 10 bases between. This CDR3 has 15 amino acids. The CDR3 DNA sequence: TGCGCCAGCAGCTTGGCCTGGCGGTACACAGATACGCAGTATTTT. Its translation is CASSLAWRYTDTQYF.

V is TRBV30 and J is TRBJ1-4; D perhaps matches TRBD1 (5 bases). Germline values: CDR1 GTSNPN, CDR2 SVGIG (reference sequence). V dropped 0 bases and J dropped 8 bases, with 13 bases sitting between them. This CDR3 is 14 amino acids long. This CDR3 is CAWSVGRVGEKLFF. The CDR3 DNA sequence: TGTGCCTGGAGTGTGGGCAGGGTAGGGGAAAAACTGTTTTTT.

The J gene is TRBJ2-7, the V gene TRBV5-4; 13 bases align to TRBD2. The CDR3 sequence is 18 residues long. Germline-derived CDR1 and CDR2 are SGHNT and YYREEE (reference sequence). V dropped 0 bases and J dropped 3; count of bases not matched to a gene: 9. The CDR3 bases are TGTGCCAGCAGCTTGGCCGAGGGGACTAGCGGGGAGCACTACGAGCAGTACTTC. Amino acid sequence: CASSLAEGTSGEHYEQYF.

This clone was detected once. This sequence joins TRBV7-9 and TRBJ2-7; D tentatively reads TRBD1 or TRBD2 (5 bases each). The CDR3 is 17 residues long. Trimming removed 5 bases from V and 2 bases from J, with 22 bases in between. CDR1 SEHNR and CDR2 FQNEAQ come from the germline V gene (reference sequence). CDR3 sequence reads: CASSLGGPGLLAYEQYF. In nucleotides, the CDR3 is TGTGCCAGCAGCCTAGGAGGCCCAGGGTTGCTTGCCTACGAGCAGTACTTC.

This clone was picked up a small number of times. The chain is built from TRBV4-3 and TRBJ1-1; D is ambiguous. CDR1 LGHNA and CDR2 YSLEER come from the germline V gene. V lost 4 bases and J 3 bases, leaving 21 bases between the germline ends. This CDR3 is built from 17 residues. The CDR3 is CASSRANSRDTDTEAFF. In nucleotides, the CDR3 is TGCGCCAGCAGCCGGGCGAACTCACGAGACACGGACACTGAAGCTTTCTTT.

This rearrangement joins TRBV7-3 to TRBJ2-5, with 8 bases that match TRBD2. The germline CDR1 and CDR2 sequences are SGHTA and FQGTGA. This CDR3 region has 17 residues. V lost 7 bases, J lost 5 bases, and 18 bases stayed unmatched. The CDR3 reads CASTTHRGGLGGETQYF. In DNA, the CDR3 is TGTGCCAGCACCACTCATCGGGGGGGACTGGGGGGCGAGACCCAGTACTTC.

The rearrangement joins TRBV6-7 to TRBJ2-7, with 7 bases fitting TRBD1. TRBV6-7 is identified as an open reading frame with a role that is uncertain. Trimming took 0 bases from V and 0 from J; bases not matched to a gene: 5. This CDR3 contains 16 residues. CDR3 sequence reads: CASSYSGTVGSYEQYF. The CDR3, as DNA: TGTGCCAGCAGTTACTCCGGGACAGTTGGCTCCTACGAGCAGTACTTC.

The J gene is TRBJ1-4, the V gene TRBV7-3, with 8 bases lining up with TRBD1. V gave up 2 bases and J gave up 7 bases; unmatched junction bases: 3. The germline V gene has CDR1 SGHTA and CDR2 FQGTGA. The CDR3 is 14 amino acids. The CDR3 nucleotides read TGTGCCAGCAGCTTAGCAACAGGGGGTGAAAAACTGTTTTTT. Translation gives CASSLATGGEKLFF.

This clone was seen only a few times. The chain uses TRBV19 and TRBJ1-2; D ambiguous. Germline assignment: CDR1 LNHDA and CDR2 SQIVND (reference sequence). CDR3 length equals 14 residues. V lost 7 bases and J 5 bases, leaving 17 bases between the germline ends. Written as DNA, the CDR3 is TGTGCCAGTACCTGGCGCGCGGAGTCTTATGGCTACACCTTC. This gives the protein CASTWRAESYGYTF.

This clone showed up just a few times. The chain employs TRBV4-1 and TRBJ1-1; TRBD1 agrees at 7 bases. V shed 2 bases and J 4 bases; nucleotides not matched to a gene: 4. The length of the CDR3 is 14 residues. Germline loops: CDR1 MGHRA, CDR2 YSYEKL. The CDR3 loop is CASSQFDRVTEAFF. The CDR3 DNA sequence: TGCGCCAGCAGCCAATTCGACAGGGTCACTGAAGCTTTCTTT.

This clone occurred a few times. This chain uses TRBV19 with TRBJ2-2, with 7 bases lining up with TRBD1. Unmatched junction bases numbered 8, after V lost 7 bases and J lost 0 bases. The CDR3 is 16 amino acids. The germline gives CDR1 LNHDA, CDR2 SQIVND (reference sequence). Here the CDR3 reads CASTTWGTANTGELFF. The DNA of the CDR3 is TGTGCCAGTACTACTTGGGGGACAGCGAACACCGGGGAGCTGTTTTTT.

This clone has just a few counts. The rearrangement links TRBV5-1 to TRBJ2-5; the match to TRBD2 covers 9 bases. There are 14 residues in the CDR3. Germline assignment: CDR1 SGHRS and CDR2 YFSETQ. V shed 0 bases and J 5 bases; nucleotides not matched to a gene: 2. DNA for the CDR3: TGCGCCAGCAGCTTGGCTAGCGGGGTTGAGACCCAGTACTTC. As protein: CASSLASGVETQYF. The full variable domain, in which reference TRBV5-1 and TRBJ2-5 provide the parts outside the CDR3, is KAGVTQTPRYLIKTRGQQVTLSCSPISGHRSVSWYQQTPGQGLQFLFEYFSETQRNKGNFPGRFSGRQFSNSRSEMNVSTLELGDSALYLCASSLASGVETQYFGPGTRLLVL.

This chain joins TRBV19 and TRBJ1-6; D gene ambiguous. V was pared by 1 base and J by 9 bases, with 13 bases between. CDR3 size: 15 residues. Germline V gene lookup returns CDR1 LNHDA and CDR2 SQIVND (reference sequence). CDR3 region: CASSIGQFDGSPLHF. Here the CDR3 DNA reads TGTGCCAGTAGTATAGGACAATTTGATGGTTCACCCCTCCACTTT.

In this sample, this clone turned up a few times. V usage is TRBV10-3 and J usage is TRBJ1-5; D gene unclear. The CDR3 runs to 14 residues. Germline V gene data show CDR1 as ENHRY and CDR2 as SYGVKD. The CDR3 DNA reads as TGTGCTACCCGGGCTGGGAGTAGCAATCAGCCCCAGCATTTT. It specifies CATRAGSSNQPQHF.

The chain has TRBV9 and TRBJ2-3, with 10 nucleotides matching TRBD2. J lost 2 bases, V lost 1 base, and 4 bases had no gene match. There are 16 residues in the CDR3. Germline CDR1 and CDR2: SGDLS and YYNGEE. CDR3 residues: CASSVWSGGDTDTQYF. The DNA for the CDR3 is TGTGCCAGCAGCGTATGGAGCGGGGGGGACACAGATACGCAGTATTTT.

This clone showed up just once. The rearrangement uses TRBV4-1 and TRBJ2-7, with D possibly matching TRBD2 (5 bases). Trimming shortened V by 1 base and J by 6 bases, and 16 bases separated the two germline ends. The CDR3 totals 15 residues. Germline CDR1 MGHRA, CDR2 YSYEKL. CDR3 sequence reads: CASSQAGLDLSEQYF. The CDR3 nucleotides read TGCGCCAGCAGCCAAGCGGGATTGGACCTTTCCGAGCAGTACTTC.